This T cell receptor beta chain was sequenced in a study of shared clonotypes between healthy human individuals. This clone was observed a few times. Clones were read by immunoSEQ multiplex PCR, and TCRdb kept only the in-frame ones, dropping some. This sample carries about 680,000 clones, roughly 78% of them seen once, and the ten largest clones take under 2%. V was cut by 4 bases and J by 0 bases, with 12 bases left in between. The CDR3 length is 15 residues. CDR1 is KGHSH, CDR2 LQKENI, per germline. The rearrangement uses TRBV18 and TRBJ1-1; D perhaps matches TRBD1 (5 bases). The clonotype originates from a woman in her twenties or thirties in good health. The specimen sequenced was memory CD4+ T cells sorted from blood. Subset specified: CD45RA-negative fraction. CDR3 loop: CASSLKTDMNTEAFF. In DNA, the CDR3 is TGTGCCAGCTCACTTAAGACAGATATGAACACTGAAGCTTTCTTT.